The present T cell receptor beta chain was sequenced within a study of blood T cell repertoires in COVID-19. Study-wide background: Some COVID-19 samples were acute and others convalescent; all came from the United States, Italy and Spain. T cells, B-cell-depleted T cells, or PBMCs provided the cDNA or gDNA that served as material.

Germline CDR1 reads LGHDT; CDR2 reads YNNKEL (reference sequence). The trim removed 4 bases at V and 1 base at J, leaving 7 bases unmatched. The CDR3 covers 16 residues. In the original processing: Estimated nucleated cell counts came from reference gene primer amplification. The repertoire was sequenced with immunoSEQ multiplex PCR; TCRdb's copy has only in-frame clones and lacks some. The V and J calls and clone size come from that table; D and trimming were worked out from the DNA. The sample yields around 95,000 clones, more than 85% seen once. This receptor was obtained from a man in his fifties with active COVID-19. This chain joins TRBV3-1 (or the pseudogene TRBV3-2) and TRBJ1-1; 9 bases agree with TRBD1. The sample was peripheral blood. This CDR3 reads CASSPYRQGGNTEAFF. CDR3 DNA: TGTGCCAGCAGCCCCTACCGACAGGGGGGGAACACTGAAGCTTTCTTT.